The clone carrying this TCR beta chain has at least ten counts. The time point is: sample taken at primary tumor resection. TCRdb re-called the 5' RACE reads through MiXCR, storing one row per CDR3 protein. The sample has 20,000 to 25,000 distinct CDR3 sequences, around 4.3% seen once. The source of the sample is a study of spatial heterogeneity in lung cancer. The sequencing used PBMCs, collected at surgery. The TCR was taken from a male donor with early-stage non-small cell lung cancer.

The chain's CDR3 is CSARDPGTGGEGDTEAFF. The CDR3 DNA reads TGCAGTGCTAGAGATCCCGGGACAGGGGGCGAAGGGGACACTGAAGCTTTCTTT. This sequence joins TRBV20-1 and TRBJ1-1; 12 bases are a match to TRBD1. The CDR3 totals 18 residues. Trimming at V came to 0 bases and at J to 3 bases, leaving 11 bases not matched to a gene. Germline CDR1 is DFQATT and CDR2 is SNEGSKA (reference sequence).